A selection of T cell receptor beta chains follows, all from one sample in a study of T cell repertoires in cytomegalovirus infection. TCRdb re-analysed the reads in MiXCR, keeping a single row per CDR3 protein. Of over 250,000 distinct CDR3 sequences in the sample, 20% to 25% were seen once. The antigens these receptors bind are not known. Material: cultured PBMCs, obtained from culture after CMV antigen stimulation. Receptors were obtained from a human donor in good health (CMV status not recorded). Some clones in this sample may be carry-over from other donors' samples. Each CDR3 is given without its conserved first and last residue. The order of the fields is V gene, D gene, CDR3 protein. A D gene is named only where the DNA matches it firmly.

V: TRBV7-2
D: TRBD2
CDR3: ASSFQAGVRGGELF

V: TRBV12-3/TRBV12-4
D: TRBD2
CDR3: ASSFIAGGINEQF

V: TRBV6-2/TRBV6-3
D: TRBD1
CDR3: ASGAGTAGGGDGYT

V: TRBV6-2/TRBV6-3
D: TRBD2
CDR3: ASSYLRLAGGNEQY

V: TRBV7-8
D: NA
CDR3: ASSLRGWRQETQY

V: TRBV5-8
D: NA
CDR3: ASSLGSRGGRTEAF

V: TRBV11-3
D: NA
CDR3: ASSFREAQH

V: TRBV11-2
D: NA
CDR3: ASSFPSDYNEQF

V: TRBV7-2
D: NA
CDR3: ASSPQTGDSETQY

V: TRBV7-2
D: NA
CDR3: ASSYTGGSGEAF

V: TRBV28
D: NA
CDR3: ASGGSTREKLF

V: TRBV4-1
D: NA
CDR3: ASSQDIGSWSDTQY

V: TRBV12-3/TRBV12-4
D: NA
CDR3: ASSLAGAGVDQETQY

V: TRBV7-2
D: NA
CDR3: ASSLGRGIDEQF

V: TRBV7-2
D: NA
CDR3: ASSLAPRVDEQF

V: TRBV27
D: TRBD1
CDR3: ASSPRDREAWGNTEAF

V: TRBV19
D: TRBD1
CDR3: ASRGPDRVEKLF

V: TRBV7-2
D: NA
CDR3: ASSPQTGNTEAF

V: TRBV20-1
D: TRBD1
CDR3: SARDRLNRGGLRDTEAF

V: TRBV27
D: TRBD1
CDR3: ASGTGVGAKNEKLF

V: TRBV7-2
D: TRBD2
CDR3: ASSPKLLAGGGEQY

V: TRBV6-2/TRBV6-3
D: NA
CDR3: ASSYSGGAAYEQY

V: TRBV19
D: TRBD2
CDR3: ATTNNRSRSGLNTGELF

V: TRBV7-9
D: NA
CDR3: ASSLDRQNIQY

V: TRBV5-4
D: TRBD2
CDR3: ASSFTGTARTSASYEQY

V: TRBV18
D: TRBD1
CDR3: ASSTDRDNYGYT

V: TRBV3-1
D: NA
CDR3: ASSQNDGLRQF

V: TRBV7-2
D: TRBD2
CDR3: ASSLEGLGYYEQF

V: TRBV6-5
D: TRBD2
CDR3: ASSYSWTSGETQY

V: TRBV4-1
D: NA
CDR3: ASSQERTPRDEQF

V: TRBV7-2
D: NA
CDR3: ASSLGGAGSSYEQY

V: TRBV7-2
D: NA
CDR3: ASSLADGYEQY

V: TRBV7-3
D: TRBD2
CDR3: ASSLLPTSGMTQETQY

V: TRBV24-1
D: NA
CDR3: ATEGQSTDTQY

V: TRBV9
D: TRBD2
CDR3: ASSVGSSGTYEQY

V: TRBV28
D: NA
CDR3: ASSPRYYRDSHYGYT

V: TRBV7-2
D: NA
CDR3: ASSLAAGSADTQY

V: TRBV20-1
D: NA
CDR3: SARGSSGQETQY

V: TRBV18
D: NA
CDR3: ASSPPILGNSSYEQY

V: TRBV7-6
D: TRBD2
CDR3: ASSARASGSIGETQY

V: TRBV7-8
D: NA
CDR3: ASSLGPSENNEQF

V: TRBV5-3
D: NA
CDR3: ASSLEPLDTDTQY

V: TRBV7-2
D: TRBD2
CDR3: ASSSGLQETRY

V: TRBV24-1
D: TRBD1
CDR3: AIGQGDYNEQF

V: TRBV27
D: NA
CDR3: ASSLMAGVDTEAF

V: TRBV7-6
D: NA
CDR3: ASSSGLNNEQF

V: TRBV7-2
D: NA
CDR3: ASSVRHGTGELF

V: TRBV7-2
D: TRBD1
CDR3: ASSLEWDSSYEQY

V: TRBV4-2
D: NA
CDR3: ASSQDGRGSTEAF

V: TRBV6-2/TRBV6-3
D: TRBD2
CDR3: ASSPSASGRRDTQY

V: TRBV2
D: TRBD2
CDR3: ASGSGSPLFTYNEQF

V: TRBV9
D: TRBD1
CDR3: ASSVFQGAESPLH

V: TRBV27
D: NA
CDR3: ASSPRRREPQH

V: TRBV4-1
D: TRBD2
CDR3: ASSQEGSGTSEQF

V: TRBV7-7
D: TRBD2
CDR3: ASSLGSGNIDEQF

V: TRBV7-6
D: NA
CDR3: ASSPGTGRGAEAF

V: TRBV7-9
D: NA
CDR3: ASSYRDPPYNEQF

V: TRBV15
D: NA
CDR3: ATSRDIRHYNEQF

V: TRBV7-2
D: NA
CDR3: ASSSWREGADTQY